This T cell receptor (beta chain) was profiled in a study of blood T cell repertoires in COVID-19. Study background: COVID-19 samples, acute and convalescent, were from the United States, Italy and Spain. Sources were T cells, B-cell-depleted T cells, or PBMCs; the material itself was cDNA or gDNA.

In the original processing: Nucleated cell counts were estimated from reference gene primer amplification. Assay used: immunoSEQ multiplex PCR; TCRdb lists only in-frame clones, some missing. V and J calls and clone size come straight from that table; D and trimming were deduced from the DNA. The sample lists about 89,000 clones, 75% to 85% occurring once. This clone was found once. The clonotype originates from a woman at least 80 years old with acute or convalescent COVID-19. Sample: peripheral blood.

The DNA for the CDR3 is TGTGCCAGCAGCTTGGTTCAGGGGAGCAATCAGCCCCAGCATTTT. Residues: CASSLVQGSNQPQHF. The V call is TRBV5-5, the J call TRBJ1-5; D might be TRBD1 (6 bases). V gave up 0 bases and J gave up 1 base, with 8 bases separating them. The CDR3 is made up of 15 amino acids. Germline V lookup: CDR1 SGHKS, CDR2 YYEKEE (reference sequence).